Following are 20 T cell receptor beta chains from one sample sequenced in a study of shared clonotypes between healthy human individuals. Here immunoSEQ multiplex PCR was the method, and the copy in TCRdb shows in-frame clones only, minus some. The sample has over a million clones; roughly 96% are singletons. Specimen: naive CD4+ T cells sorted from blood. Subset noted: CD45RA+ positively selected. The receptor set was obtained from a man aged 25 to 45 in good health.

Remarks on this clone: Other DNA variants within this sample encode the same CDR3. V is TRBV9 and J is TRBJ2-7; D unclear. Germline CDR1 reads SGDLS; CDR2 reads YYNGEE. The V end was cut by 1 base, the J end by 1 base, with 9 bases between. This CDR3 is 14 amino acids long. The CDR3 DNA reads as TGTGCCAGCAGCGTATCAGGTGGATCCTACGAGCAGTACTTC. Translation gives CASSVSGGSYEQYF.

V and J are TRBV5-1 and TRBJ2-7; either TRBD1 or TRBD2 may supply D (5 bases each). Germline-derived CDR1 and CDR2 are SGHRS and YFSETQ. Trimming cost V 4 bases and J 6 bases, with 20 bases left between them. The CDR3 consists of 15 residues. CDR3 in amino acids: CASSSSGTAPSEQYF. Written as DNA, the CDR3 is TGCGCCAGCAGCAGTTCCGGGACGGCGCCTTCCGAGCAGTACTTC.

J is TRBJ2-3 and V is TRBV19; the D gene is possibly TRBD2 (5 bases). Germline V lookup: CDR1 LNHDA, CDR2 SQIVND (reference sequence). V dropped 8 bases and J dropped 4 bases, with 16 bases sitting between them. The CDR3 covers 14 residues. CDR3 bases: TGTGCCAGTTCGACCGGGATAGGCCCAGATACGCAGTATTTT. Its protein is CASSTGIGPDTQYF.

CDR3 bases: TGTGCAGCCAGGAGGCAGTATGGCTACACCTTC. Its translation is CAARRQYGYTF. This sequence joins TRBV11-3 and TRBJ1-2; D gene ambiguous. Germline V gene lookup returns CDR1 SGHNT and CDR2 YENEEA. The CDR3 extends over 11 amino acids.

The J gene is TRBJ2-7, the V gene TRBV27; TRBD2 agrees at 8 bases. This CDR3 comprises 14 residues. Losses at the gene ends were 6 bases for V and 3 bases for J; bases not matched to a gene: 7. Germline assignment: CDR1 MNHEY and CDR2 SMNVEV (reference sequence). CDR3 protein: CASRPRTSNYEQYF. The CDR3, as DNA: TGTGCCAGCAGACCCAGGACTAGCAACTACGAGCAGTACTTC.

The genes are TRBV6-5 and TRBJ1-5, with D perhaps TRBD1 (5 bases). V was cut by 4 bases and J by 8 bases, with 9 bases left in between. The CDR3 has 12 amino acids. Germline V lookup: CDR1 MNHEY, CDR2 SVGAGI. CDR3 loop: CASSSTGEPQHF. CDR3 bases: TGTGCCAGCAGTTCAACAGGAGAGCCCCAGCATTTT.

The rearrangement joins TRBV5-1 to TRBJ2-3; 7 bases are a match to TRBD2. The CDR3 runs to 14 residues. Losses at the gene ends were 3 bases for V and 6 bases for J; bases not matched to a gene: 7. CDR1 SGHRS and CDR2 YFSETQ come from the germline V gene. CDR3 residues: CASSSGTTADTQYF. In DNA form, the CDR3 reads TGCGCCAGCAGCTCAGGGACTACCGCGGATACGCAGTATTTT. Drawing the rest from reference TRBV5-1 and TRBJ2-3, the complete variable domain is KAGVTQTPRYLIKTRGQQVTLSCSPISGHRSVSWYQQTPGQGLQFLFEYFSETQRNKGNFPGRFSGRQFSNSRSEMNVSTLELGDSALYLCASSSGTTADTQYFGPGTRLTVL.

This chain connects TRBV6-1 to TRBJ2-1; D not certain. Germline CDR1 and CDR2: MNHNS and SASEGT. CDR3 size: 13 residues. Trimming cost V 6 bases and J 4 bases, with 10 bases left between them. The chain's CDR3 is CASSARAYNEQFF. CDR3 in DNA: TGTGCCAGCAGCGCCCGGGCGTACAATGAGCAGTTCTTC.

Of note for this clone: Other DNA sequences in the same sample also yield this CDR3. The rearrangement uses TRBV19 and TRBJ1-5; D unclear. The CDR3 consists of 13 residues. Germline V gene lookup returns CDR1 LNHDA and CDR2 SQIVND (reference sequence). Trimming shortened V by 3 bases and J by 5 bases, and 8 bases separated the two germline ends. The CDR3 bases are TGTGCCAGTAGTATGGGAAGAGATCAGCCCCAGCATTTT. This translates into CASSMGRDQPQHF.

The V and J genes are TRBV29-1 and TRBJ2-2, with TRBD2 matching over 13 bases. Germline V gene sequence: CDR1 SQVTM, CDR2 ANQGSEA. J lost 4 bases, V lost 5 bases, and 7 bases had no gene match. This CDR3 region has 16 residues. This CDR3 is CSVKGLAGEITGELFF. In DNA, the CDR3 is TGCAGCGTTAAAGGACTAGCGGGAGAGATCACCGGGGAGCTGTTTTTT.

This clone was counted once. The chain recombines TRBV7-9 with TRBJ1-1; 8 bases map to TRBD1. In germline, CDR1 is SEHNR, CDR2 FQNEAQ (reference sequence). CDR3 length equals 18 residues. Germline trimming cut 3 bases from V and 1 base from J; bases unmatched to any gene: 13. CDR3: CASSFSRTGSAANTEAFF. CDR3 sequence (DNA): TGTGCCAGCAGCTTTTCCCGGACAGGGAGTGCGGCGAACACTGAAGCTTTCTTT.

This chain links TRBV9 with TRBJ1-2; a possible D gene is TRBD1 (6 bases). V dropped 0 bases and J dropped 5 bases, with 14 bases sitting between them. CDR3 length: 15 residues. Per germline, CDR1 SGDLS and CDR2 YYNGEE. CDR3 residues: CASSVALGGWYGYTF. The CDR3 nucleotides are TGTGCCAGCAGCGTAGCTTTGGGGGGCTGGTATGGCTACACCTTC.

The chain joins TRBV2 to TRBJ1-1, with a weak D call TRBD1 (5 bases). This CDR3 contains 15 residues. Looked up from germline, CDR1 is SNHLY and CDR2 is FYNNEI. Trimming stripped 5 bases from V and 0 bases from J, with 13 bases between. CDR3 sequence (DNA): TGTGCCAGCAGTCCCGACAGACTCATGAACACTGAAGCTTTCTTT. Encoded protein: CASSPDRLMNTEAFF.

The chain has TRBV30 and TRBJ1-4; TRBD1 matches 7 bases. V lost 2 bases to trimming and J lost 8 bases; unmatched junction nucleotides: 8. The CDR3 runs to 14 residues. Germline CDR1 reads GTSNPN; CDR2 reads SVGIG (reference sequence). This CDR3 is CAWSKQGLREKLFF. CDR3 DNA: TGTGCCTGGAGTAAACAGGGGTTAAGAGAAAAACTGTTTTTT.

The genes are TRBV19 and TRBJ2-1, with TRBD2 matching 8 bases. The CDR3 is 16 residues long. Germline CDR1 reads LNHDA; CDR2 reads SQIVND (reference sequence). Trimming cost V 6 bases and J 0 bases; bases outside gene matches: 7. Here the CDR3 DNA reads TGTGCCAGTAGCCCACGACTAGCGATCTCCTACAATGAGCAGTTCTTC. Protein sequence: CASSPRLAISYNEQFF.

The chain recombines TRBV5-6 with TRBJ1-3; weak D call: TRBD1 (5 bases). Trimming pared 1 base from V and 0 bases from J, leaving 17 bases between. Germline V gene sequence: CDR1 SGHDT, CDR2 YYEEEE. CDR3 length: 18 amino acids. In DNA, the CDR3 is TGTGCCAGCAGCTTGAATTCAGGGCCGGGGAGCTCTGGAAACACCATATATTTT. The encoded protein is CASSLNSGPGSSGNTIYF.

The V call is TRBV18, the J call TRBJ2-3, with TRBD2 matching 12 bases. This CDR3 region has 17 residues. CDR1 is KGHSH and CDR2 is LQKENI in the germline V gene. Germline trimming cut 1 base from V and 0 bases from J; bases unmatched to any gene: 2. CDR3 sequence reads: CASSPLGTSGSTDTQYF. As DNA, the CDR3 is TGTGCCAGCTCACCACTGGGGACTAGCGGGAGCACAGATACGCAGTATTTT.

This clone was observed a single time. In nucleotides, the CDR3 is TGTGCCAGCAGTGAGCCGGGGGGGGCCTCCTACGAGCAGTACTTC. Its protein is CASSEPGGASYEQYF. The chain uses TRBV25-1 and TRBJ2-7; TRBD2 matches at 8 bases. In germline, CDR1 is MGHDK, CDR2 SYGVNS. With 3 bases clipped from V and 0 bases from J, the junction kept 4 bases outside the gene matches. This CDR3 is built from 15 residues.

The CDR3 coding sequence is TGTGCCAGCAGCCCAAGTGAAATCTGGCAGTACTTC. It encodes CASSPSEIWQYF. The chain carries TRBV11-2 and TRBJ2-7; D unresolved. The CDR3 is 12 residues long. Looked up from germline, CDR1 is SGHAT and CDR2 is FQNNGV. V lost 5 bases and J lost 9, with 14 bases in between. Drawing the rest from reference TRBV11-2 and TRBJ2-7, the complete variable domain is EAGVAQSPRYKIIEKRQSVAFWCNPISGHATLYWYQQILGQGPKLLIQFQNNGVVDDSQLPKDRFSAERLKGVDSTLKIQPAKLEDSAVYLCASSPSEIWQYFGPGTRLTVT.

The chain couples TRBV20-1 to TRBJ1-1; no firm D call. Per the germline V gene, CDR1 is DFQATT and CDR2 is SNEGSKA (reference sequence). Between the trimmed V and J ends, which lost 7 bases and 4 bases, there was a span of 10 bases. The CDR3 totals 11 residues. The CDR3 sequence is CSELTPTEAFF. The CDR3 DNA follows: TGCAGTGAATTAACCCCCACTGAAGCTTTCTTT.